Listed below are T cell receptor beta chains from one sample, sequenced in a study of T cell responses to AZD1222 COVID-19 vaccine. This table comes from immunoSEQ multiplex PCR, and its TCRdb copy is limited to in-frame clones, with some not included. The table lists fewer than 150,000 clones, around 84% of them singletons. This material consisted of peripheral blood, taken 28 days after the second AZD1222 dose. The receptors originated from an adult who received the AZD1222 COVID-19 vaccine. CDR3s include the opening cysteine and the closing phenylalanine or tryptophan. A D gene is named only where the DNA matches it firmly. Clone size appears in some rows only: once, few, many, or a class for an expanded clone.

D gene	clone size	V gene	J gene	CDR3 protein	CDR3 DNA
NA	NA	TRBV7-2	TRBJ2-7	CASSFSYEQYF	TGTGCCAGCAGCTTCTCCTACGAGCAGTACTTC
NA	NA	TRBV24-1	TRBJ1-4	CATSGRYEKLFF	TGTGCCACCAGCGGCAGGTATGAAAAACTGTTTTTT
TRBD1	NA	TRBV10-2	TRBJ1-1	CASNPGQAGTEAFF	TGCGCCAGCAACCCAGGACAGGCCGGAACTGAAGCTTTCTTT
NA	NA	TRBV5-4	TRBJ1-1	CASSPTDTTNTEAFF	TGTGCCAGCAGCCCGACAGACACGACCAACACTGAAGCTTTCTTT
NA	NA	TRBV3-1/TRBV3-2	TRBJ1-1	CASSQGSGTEAFF	TGTGCCAGCAGCCAGGGGTCGGGCACTGAAGCTTTCTTT
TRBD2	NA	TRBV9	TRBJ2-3	CASSGTSGARTDTQYF	TGTGCCAGCAGCGGGACTAGCGGGGCCCGCACAGATACGCAGTATTTT
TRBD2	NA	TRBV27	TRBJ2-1	CASSRLAALSYNEQFF	TGTGCCAGCAGTCGTCTAGCGGCACTTTCCTACAATGAGCAGTTCTTC
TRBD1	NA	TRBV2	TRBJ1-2	CATKDRVWGGYTF	TGTGCCACCAAGGACAGGGTTTGGGGTGGCTACACCTTC
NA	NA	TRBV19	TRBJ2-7	CASSTRGFGYEQYF	TGTGCCAGTAGTACCAGGGGTTTTGGGTACGAGCAGTACTTC
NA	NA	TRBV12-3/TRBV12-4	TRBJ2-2	CASSLQGTGELFF	TGTGCCAGCAGTCTCCAGGGCACCGGGGAGCTGTTTTTT
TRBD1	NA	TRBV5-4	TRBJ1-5	CASSPGQGVYQPQHF	TGTGCCAGCAGCCCGGGACAGGGGGTTTACCAGCCCCAGCATTTT
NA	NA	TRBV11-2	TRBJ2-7	CASSITGSHEQYF	TGTGCCAGCAGCATCACAGGGTCGCACGAGCAGTACTTC
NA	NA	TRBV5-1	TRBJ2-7	CTLTGDHYEQYF	TGCACCCTCACTGGGGACCACTACGAGCAGTACTTC
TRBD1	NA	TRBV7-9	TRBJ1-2	CASSAQGLGNYGYTF	TGTGCCAGCAGCGCACAGGGGTTGGGGAACTATGGCTACACCTTC
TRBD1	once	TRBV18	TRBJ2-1	CASSPAGGLGEQFF	TGTGCCAGCTCACCAGCAGGGGGTTTAGGTGAGCAGTTCTTC
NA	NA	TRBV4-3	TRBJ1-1	CASSQETWANTEAFF	TGCGCCAGCAGCCAGGAAACATGGGCTAACACTGAAGCTTTCTTT
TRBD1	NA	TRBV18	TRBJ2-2	CASSPTPGGAGSGELFF	TGTGCCAGCTCACCTACTCCAGGGGGCGCCGGGTCCGGGGAGCTGTTTTTT
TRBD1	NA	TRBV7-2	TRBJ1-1	CASSSGQGTEAFF	TGTGCCAGCAGCTCGGGACAGGGGACTGAAGCTTTCTTT
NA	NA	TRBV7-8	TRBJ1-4	CASSLSRTGATNEKLFF	TGTGCCAGCAGCTTATCCCGGACCGGAGCAACTAATGAAAAACTGTTTTTT
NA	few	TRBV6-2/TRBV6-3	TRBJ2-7	CASSYSWAGNYEQYF	TGTGCCAGCAGTTACTCTTGGGCAGGAAACTACGAGCAGTACTTC
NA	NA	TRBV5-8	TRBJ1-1	CASSCQGCTEAFF	TGTGCCAGCAGCTGTCAGGGTTGCACTGAAGCTTTCTTT
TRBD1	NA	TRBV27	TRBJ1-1	CASGLTGSGTEAFF	TGTGCCAGCGGGTTGACAGGGTCGGGCACTGAAGCTTTCTTT
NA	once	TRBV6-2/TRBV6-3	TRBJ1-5	CASSGTLDQPQHF	TGTGCCAGCAGTGGGACTCTTGATCAGCCCCAGCATTTT
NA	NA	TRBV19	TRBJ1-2	CASSLLTGISNYGYTF	TGTGCCAGTAGTCTTTTGACGGGTATCTCTAACTATGGCTACACCTTC
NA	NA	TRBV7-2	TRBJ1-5	CASSRTGLQPQHF	TGTGCCAGCAGCCGAACAGGGTTGCAGCCCCAGCATTTT
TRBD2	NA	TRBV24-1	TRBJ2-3	CATRAGAGVDTQYF	TGTGCCACCAGAGCGGGGGCTGGGGTAGATACGCAGTATTTT
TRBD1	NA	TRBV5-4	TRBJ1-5	CASSPGQGANQPQHF	TGTGCCAGCAGCCCGGGACAGGGGGCGAATCAGCCCCAGCATTTT
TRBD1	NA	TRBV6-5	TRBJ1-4	CASSKGQGTNEKLFF	TGTGCCAGCAGTAAGGGACAGGGCACTAATGAAAAACTGTTTTTT
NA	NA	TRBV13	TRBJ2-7	CASSSTYEQYF	TGTGCCAGCAGCTCAACCTACGAGCAGTACTTC
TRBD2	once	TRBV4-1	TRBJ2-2	CASRLLAGVAGELFF	TGCGCCAGCAGATTACTAGCGGGAGTCGCCGGGGAGCTGTTTTTT
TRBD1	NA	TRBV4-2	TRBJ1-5	CASSQGSTGPNQPQHF	TGTGCCAGCAGCCAAGGGTCGACAGGGCCCAATCAGCCCCAGCATTTT
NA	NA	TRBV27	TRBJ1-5	CASGDTANQPQHF	TGTGCCAGCGGGGACACCGCAAATCAGCCCCAGCATTTT
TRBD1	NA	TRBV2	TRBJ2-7	CASSEGTGTYEQYF	TGTGCCAGCAGTGAAGGGACAGGGACCTACGAGCAGTACTTC
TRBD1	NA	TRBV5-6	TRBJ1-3	CASSLTGGVRINTIYF	TGTGCCAGCAGCCTGACAGGGGGCGTTCGGATAAACACCATATATTTT
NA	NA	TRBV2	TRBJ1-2	CASSEGAGASYGYTF	TGTGCCAGCAGTGAAGGGGCGGGGGCTAGCTATGGCTACACCTTC
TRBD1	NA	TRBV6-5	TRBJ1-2	CASSTRQGLNYGYTF	TGTGCCAGCAGTACCCGACAGGGTCTTAACTATGGCTACACCTTC
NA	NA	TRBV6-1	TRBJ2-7	CASSEQAPDFIIYEQYF	TGTGCCAGCAGTGAACAAGCGCCAGATTTTATTATCTACGAGCAGTACTTC
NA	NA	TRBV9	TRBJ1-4	CASSVDGEKLFF	TGTGCCAGCAGCGTAGATGGAGAAAAACTGTTTTTT
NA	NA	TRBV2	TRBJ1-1	CASSVENTEAFF	TGTGCCAGCAGTGTAGAGAACACTGAAGCTTTCTTT
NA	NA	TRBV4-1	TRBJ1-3	CASSQDAEGSGNTIYF	TGCGCCAGCAGCCAAGATGCGGAGGGCTCTGGAAACACCATATATTTT
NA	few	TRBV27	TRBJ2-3	CASSPSSIGGTDTQYF	TGTGCCAGCAGCCCCTCCTCAATCGGGGGCACAGATACGCAGTATTTT
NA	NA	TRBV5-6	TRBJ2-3	CASSGDGRSDTQYF	TGTGCCAGCAGCGGGGACGGTCGGTCAGATACGCAGTATTTT
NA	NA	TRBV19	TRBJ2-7	CASSTLGRGRSYEQYF	TGTGCCAGTAGTACCCTAGGCCGGGGACGATCCTACGAGCAGTACTTC
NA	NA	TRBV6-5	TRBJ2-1	CASSYANTYNEQFF	TGTGCCAGCAGTTACGCAAATACCTACAATGAGCAGTTCTTC
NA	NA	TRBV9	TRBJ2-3	CASSVGSITDTQYF	TGTGCCAGCAGCGTCGGGTCCATTACGGATACGCAGTATTTT
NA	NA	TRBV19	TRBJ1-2	CASSSRQIYGYTF	TGTGCCAGTAGCAGCAGACAGATCTATGGCTACACCTTC
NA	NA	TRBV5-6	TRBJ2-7	CASSFQFAYEQYF	TGTGCCAGCAGCTTCCAGTTTGCCTACGAGCAGTACTTC
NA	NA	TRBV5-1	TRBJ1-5	CASSLGQSNQPQHF	TGCGCCAGCAGCTTGGGACAGAGCAATCAGCCCCAGCATTTT
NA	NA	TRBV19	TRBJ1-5	CASSIGGYSNQPQHF	TGTGCCAGTAGTATTGGGGGCTATAGCAATCAGCCCCAGCATTTT
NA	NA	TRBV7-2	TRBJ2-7	CASSLLGQSYHTTYEQYF	TGTGCCAGCAGCTTACTAGGACAGTCCTACCACACAACCTACGAGCAGTACTTC
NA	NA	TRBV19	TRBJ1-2	CASTLWGNYGYTF	TGTGCCAGTACCCTTTGGGGGAACTATGGCTACACCTTC
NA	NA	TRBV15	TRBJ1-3	CATRKEGGNTIYF	TGTGCCACCCGTAAGGAGGGAGGAAACACCATATATTTT
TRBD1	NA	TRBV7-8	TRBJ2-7	CASSLGAGGEQYF	TGTGCCAGCAGCTTAGGAGCAGGGGGCGAGCAGTACTTC